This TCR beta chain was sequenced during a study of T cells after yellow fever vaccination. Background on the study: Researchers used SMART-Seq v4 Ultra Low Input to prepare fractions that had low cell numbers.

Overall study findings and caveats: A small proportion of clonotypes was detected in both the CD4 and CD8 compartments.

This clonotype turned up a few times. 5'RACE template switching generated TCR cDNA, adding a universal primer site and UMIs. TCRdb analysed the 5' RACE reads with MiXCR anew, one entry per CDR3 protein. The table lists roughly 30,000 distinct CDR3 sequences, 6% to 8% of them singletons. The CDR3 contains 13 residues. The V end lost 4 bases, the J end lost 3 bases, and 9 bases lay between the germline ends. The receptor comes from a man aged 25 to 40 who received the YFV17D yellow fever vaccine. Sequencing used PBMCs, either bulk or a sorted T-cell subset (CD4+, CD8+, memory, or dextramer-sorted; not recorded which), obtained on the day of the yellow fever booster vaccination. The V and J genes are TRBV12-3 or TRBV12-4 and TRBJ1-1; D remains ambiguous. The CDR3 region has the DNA TGTGCCAGCAGTTGGGGTGGGGACACTGAAGCTTTCTTT. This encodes CASSWGGDTEAFF.